Below are 20 T cell receptor beta chains sequenced from a single sample in a study of Graves' ophthalmopathy and Graves' hyperthyroidism. Using RNA transcripts, the TCR beta CDR3 regions were amplified. First-round RT-PCR with HTBI primers preceded a second-round multiplex PCR. TCRdb called the multiplex PCR reads again in MiXCR, with one record for every CDR3 protein. The table includes some 400,000 distinct CDR3 sequences, approximately 16% detected once. Material for sequencing was peripheral blood. Receptors were obtained from a woman aged 18-29 years with Graves' ophthalmopathy.

This clonotype showed up many times. One junction end disagrees with the germline gene, perhaps due to a read error. The V and J genes are TRBV7-2 and TRBJ2-5; 8 bases agree with TRBD2. This CDR3 is built from 12 residues. CDR1 SGHTA and CDR2 FQGNSA come from the germline V gene. For the CDR3, the DNA is TGTGCCAGCAGCGCTTATAGCGGGGCCCCCGAGTTC. As protein: CASSAYSGAPEF.

This clonotype was picked up many times. This chain connects TRBV5-1 to TRBJ1-1; D is undetermined. V was shortened by 7 bases and J by 3 bases, with 19 bases between the two germline ends. The CDR3 runs 15 residues. CDR1 is SGHRS and CDR2 is YFSETQ in the germline V gene. CDR3 residues: CASSRTWGTDTEAFF. The CDR3 DNA follows: TGCGCCAGCTCAAGAACCTGGGGTACGGACACTGAAGCTTTCTTT.

This chain links TRBV6-1 with TRBJ1-5; weak D call: TRBD1 (5 bases). V was cut by 6 bases and J by 3 bases, with 15 bases left in between. This CDR3 comprises 15 residues. Germline values: CDR1 MNHNS, CDR2 SASEGT. Here the CDR3 DNA reads TGTGCCAGCAGGTGGGCAGGGAGTCTCAATCAGCCCCAGCATTTT. Translating gives CASRWAGSLNQPQHF.

This clonotype came up many times. The V and J genes are TRBV11-2 and TRBJ1-3; D is undetermined. V was clipped by 3 bases and J by 0 bases, with 9 bases between them. The CDR3 sequence is 15 residues long. Looked up from germline, CDR1 is SGHAT and CDR2 is FQNNGV. The CDR3 spells CASSFFRSSGNTIYF. CDR3 DNA: TGTGCCAGCAGCTTTTTCAGGAGCTCTGGAAACACCATATATTTT.

The V call is TRBV15, the J call TRBJ2-7, with 8 nucleotides matching TRBD1. CDR1 is LNHNV, CDR2 YYDKDF, per germline (reference sequence). The CDR3 totals 14 residues. V dropped 3 bases and J dropped 5; count of bases not matched to a gene: 6. Here the CDR3 reads CATSRGDRGHEQYF. The CDR3 DNA is TGTGCCACCAGCAGGGGTGACAGGGGCCACGAGCAGTACTTC.

The chain is built from TRBV28 and TRBJ2-7; no clear D. CDR3 length: 15 amino acids. The germline CDR1 and CDR2 sequences are MDHEN and SYDVKM. Trimming took 2 bases from V and 3 from J, leaving 14 bases between them. This chain's CDR3 is CASSLPTDDLYEQYF. The CDR3 DNA sequence: TGTGCCAGCAGTTTACCGACGGATGATCTCTACGAGCAGTACTTC.

This clonotype was found many times. The chain has TRBV28 and TRBJ1-6; perhaps TRBD1 as D (5 bases). The CDR3 consists of 14 residues. The germline V gene has CDR1 MDHEN and CDR2 SYDVKM. The ends were cut back, 6 bases at V and 6 bases at J, with 12 bases in the middle. CDR3 region: CASSQDSGNSPLHF. DNA of the CDR3: TGTGCCAGCAGCCAAGACAGCGGTAATTCACCCCTCCACTTT. Looking up the rest from reference TRBV28 and TRBJ1-6 gives the full variable domain: DVKVTQSSRYLVKRTGEKVFLECVQDMDHENMFWYRQDPGLGLRLIYFSYDVKMKEKGDIPEGYSVSREKKERFSLILESASTNQTSMYLCASSQDSGNSPLHFGNGTRLTVT.

This clonotype was observed at least ten times. This chain joins TRBV5-1 and TRBJ2-2; unclear D gene. The CDR3 runs 16 residues. Per germline, CDR1 SGHRS and CDR2 YFSETQ. Trimming shortened V by 0 bases and J by 4 bases, and 13 bases separated the two germline ends. In nucleotides, the CDR3 is TGCGCCAGCAGCTTGGGGGATTCCATTGTCACCGGGGAGCTGTTTTTT. Translated, it gives CASSLGDSIVTGELFF. Full variable domain (remainder filled in from reference TRBV5-1 and TRBJ2-2): KAGVTQTPRYLIKTRGQQVTLSCSPISGHRSVSWYQQTPGQGLQFLFEYFSETQRNKGNFPGRFSGRQFSNSRSEMNVSTLELGDSALYLCASSLGDSIVTGELFFGEGSRLTVL.

This clonotype was observed at least ten times. V is TRBV12-3 or TRBV12-4 and J is TRBJ1-1; D unresolved. Trimming removed 5 bases from V and 0 bases from J, with 13 bases in between. The CDR3 is 15 residues long. CDR3 bases: TGTGCCAGCAGTCTCCGGGCCGAGCTGAACACTGAAGCTTTCTTT. Its translation: CASSLRAELNTEAFF.

This clonotype showed up just a few times. This chain uses TRBV25-1 with TRBJ1-2; 7 positions agree with TRBD1. Germline values: CDR1 MGHDK, CDR2 SYGVNS. The length of the CDR3 is 14 residues. Germline trimming cut 7 bases from V and 2 bases from J; bases unmatched to any gene: 7. The CDR3 protein is CASTKTGRNYGYTF. The CDR3 coding sequence is TGTGCCAGCACGAAGACAGGGAGGAACTATGGCTACACCTTC.

This clonotype was counted many times. Compared with germline, one end of the junction differs, possibly owing to a read error. This chain joins TRBV12-3 or TRBV12-4 and TRBJ1-1; no firm D call. This CDR3 contains 13 residues. Written as DNA, the CDR3 is TGTGCCAGCAGCTTAGGACCGAACACTGAAGCTTTCTTT. This encodes CASSLGPNTEAFF.

Details on this clonotype: One junction end disagrees with the germline gene, perhaps due to a read error. The V gene is TRBV27, the J gene TRBJ1-2; TRBD1 might be the D (5 bases). Germline V gene data show CDR1 as MNHEY and CDR2 as SMNVEV (reference sequence). The length of the CDR3 is 13 residues. The CDR3 protein is CVSSQTGAYGYTF. CDR3 in DNA: TGTGTCAGCAGTCAAACAGGTGCCTATGGCTACACCTTC.

This clonotype appeared many times. V gene TRBV11-2 combines with J gene TRBJ2-7; possible D gene TRBD2, 5 bases. Germline V gene lookup returns CDR1 SGHAT and CDR2 FQNNGV. The CDR3 loop spans 16 amino acids. Between the trimmed V and J ends, which lost 1 base and 0 bases, there was a span of 13 bases. CDR3 loop: CASSLVALSSSYEQYF. The DNA of the CDR3 is TGTGCCAGCAGCTTAGTAGCGTTATCGTCCTCCTACGAGCAGTACTTC.

This clonotype showed up many times. This rearrangement joins TRBV28 to TRBJ2-7; 7 bases line up with TRBD2. Germline-derived CDR1 and CDR2 are MDHEN and SYDVKM. CDR3 size: 13 residues. The junction had 7 bases not matched to a gene; V was cut back by 8 bases and J by 3 bases. CDR3 DNA: TGTGCCAGCCTCACTAGCGTAAGCTACGAGCAGTACTTC. Translation: CASLTSVSYEQYF. The whole variable domain, remainder taken from reference TRBV28 and TRBJ2-7, is DVKVTQSSRYLVKRTGEKVFLECVQDMDHENMFWYRQDPGLGLRLIYFSYDVKMKEKGDIPEGYSVSREKKERFSLILESASTNQTSMYLCASLTSVSYEQYFGPGTRLTVT.

The chain has TRBV12-3 or TRBV12-4 and TRBJ1-2; D not certain. V gave up 6 bases and J gave up 9 bases, with 11 bases separating them. This CDR3 comprises 11 residues. CDR3 sequence reads: CASRIPGSYTF. The CDR3 nucleotides read TGTGCCAGCAGAATACCGGGGAGCTACACCTTC.

This clonotype was seen ten or more times. The CDR3 protein is CASSYFLTGEQYF. The CDR3 DNA follows: TGTGCCAGCAGCTACTTCTTGACAGGGGAGCAGTACTTC. V gene TRBV28 combines with J gene TRBJ2-7, with 7 bases lining up with TRBD1. This CDR3 contains 13 residues. Germline lookup yields CDR1 MDHEN and CDR2 SYDVKM. V shed 6 bases and J 7 bases; nucleotides not matched to a gene: 9.

This clonotype appeared many times. The chain joins TRBV20-1 to TRBJ2-2; 7 bases are a match to TRBD1. V trimming: 5 bases; J trimming: 4 bases; junction bases outside the gene matches: 4. The CDR3 is made up of 13 amino acids. Germline CDR1 reads DFQATT; CDR2 reads SNEGSKA (reference sequence). The CDR3 spells CSAWDSFTGELFF. The CDR3 DNA reads as TGCAGTGCTTGGGACAGCTTCACCGGGGAGCTGTTTTTT.

In this sample, this clonotype turned up many times. V usage is TRBV6-2 or TRBV6-3 and J usage is TRBJ2-7, with D possibly matching TRBD1 (5 bases). The CDR3 contains 14 residues. Germline assignment: CDR1 MNHEY and CDR2 SVGEGT. V was shortened by 6 bases and J by 3 bases, with 15 bases between the two germline ends. DNA for the CDR3: TGTGCCAGCAGCGGACACGGTGGAGTCTACGAGCAGTACTTC. This encodes CASSGHGGVYEQYF.

This clonotype was found many times. The rearrangement joins TRBV6-1 to TRBJ2-7; 10 bases line up with TRBD1. Looked up from germline, CDR1 is MNHNS and CDR2 is SASEGT. The CDR3 extends over 16 amino acids. V gave up 6 bases and J gave up 9 bases; unmatched junction bases: 17. The CDR3 spells CASRDTGTGDLSRQYF. In nucleotides, the CDR3 is TGTGCCAGCAGGGACACCGGGACAGGGGATTTGTCGAGGCAGTACTTC.

The chain couples TRBV15 to TRBJ1-5, with a tentative D call TRBD1 (6 bases). The CDR3 is 15 amino acids. The V gene lost 5 bases and the J gene lost 4 bases, with 15 bases spanning the gap. CDR1 and CDR2 from the germline V gene are LNHNV and YYDKDF (reference sequence). The CDR3 protein is CATSGIDRLNQPQHF. CDR3 bases: TGTGCCACCAGCGGGATTGACAGGTTAAATCAGCCCCAGCATTTT.